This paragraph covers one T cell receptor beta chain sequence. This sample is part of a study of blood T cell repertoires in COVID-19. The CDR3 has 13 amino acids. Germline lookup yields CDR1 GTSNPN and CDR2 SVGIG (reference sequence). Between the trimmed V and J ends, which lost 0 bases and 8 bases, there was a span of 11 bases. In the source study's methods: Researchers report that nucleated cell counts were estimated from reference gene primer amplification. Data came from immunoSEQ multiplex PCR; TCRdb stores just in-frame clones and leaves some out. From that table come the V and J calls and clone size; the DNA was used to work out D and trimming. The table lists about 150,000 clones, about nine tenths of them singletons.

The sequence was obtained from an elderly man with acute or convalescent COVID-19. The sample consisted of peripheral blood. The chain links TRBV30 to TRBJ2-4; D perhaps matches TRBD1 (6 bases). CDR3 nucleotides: TGTGCCTGGAGTGTACAGGGTAGTGACATTCAGTACTTC. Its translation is CAWSVQGSDIQYF.